A single sample is the source of the 24 T cell receptor beta chains below, sequenced in a study of blood T cell repertoires in COVID-19. TCRdb's copy holds only in-frame clones and misses some; the assay was immunoSEQ multiplex PCR. This table holds roughly 250,000 clones, 70% to 90% found once. What was sequenced was PBMCs or T cells enriched from blood (not recorded which). Receptors were obtained from a woman aged 45 to 65 who had recovered from COVID-19.

The V gene is TRBV9, the J gene TRBJ2-3, with 7 bases identical to TRBD2. V dropped 2 bases and J dropped 0; count of bases not matched to a gene: 9. This CDR3 is built from 17 residues. Germline CDR1 reads SGDLS; CDR2 reads YYNGEE. The CDR3 is CASSVTYGRTSTDTQYF. CDR3 DNA: TGTGCCAGCAGCGTGACCTACGGGAGGACTAGCACAGATACGCAGTATTTT.

The J gene is TRBJ2-1, the V gene TRBV6-5; the match to TRBD2 covers 12 bases. Germline V gene lookup returns CDR1 MNHEY and CDR2 SVGAGI. The CDR3 extends over 15 amino acids. Trimming removed 8 bases from V and 5 bases from J; junction bases left unmatched: 7. The CDR3 DNA follows: TGTGCCAGCCTCCCGGGACTAGCGGGCAACAATGAGCAGTTCTTC. This encodes CASLPGLAGNNEQFF.

The V call is TRBV18, the J call TRBJ2-2, with 12 bases that match TRBD1. The V gene's germline CDR1 is KGHSH and CDR2 LQKENI. This CDR3 contains 15 residues. With V trimmed by 4 bases and J by 7 bases, 4 bases remained unmatched. CDR3 region: CASSRDRGPGGELFF. DNA for the CDR3: TGTGCCAGCTCACGGGACAGGGGGCCCGGCGGGGAGCTGTTTTTT.

The sample holds a few counts of this clone. A junction boundary mismatches the germline segment, possibly from a read error. The chain uses TRBV7-7 and TRBJ2-7; 9 nucleotides line up with TRBD1. This CDR3 has 15 amino acids. The germline gives CDR1 SSHAT, CDR2 FNYEAQ (reference sequence). The CDR3, as DNA: TGTGCTAGCAGCTTGGACAGGGGCTCAAACTACGAGCAGTACTTC. Protein: CASSLDRGSNYEQYF.

The CDR3: CASSLGRTVWSYNEQFF. In DNA form, the CDR3 reads TGCGCCAGCAGCCTGGGTCGGACTGTCTGGTCCTACAATGAGCAGTTCTTC. The chain joins TRBV5-1 to TRBJ2-1; weak D call: TRBD2 (5 bases). This CDR3 comprises 17 residues. V lost 4 bases and J lost 1, with 18 bases in between. The germline V gene encodes CDR1 SGHRS and CDR2 YFSETQ.

The chain has TRBV28 and TRBJ1-2, with 10 bases fitting TRBD1. CDR3 size: 17 residues. From germline, CDR1 is MDHEN and CDR2 SYDVKM. J gave up 4 bases and V 3 bases, and 11 bases lay outside the gene matches. The CDR3 protein is CASSLGQGSPKGYGYTF. The CDR3 region has the DNA TGTGCCAGCAGTTTGGGACAGGGGAGCCCCAAGGGCTATGGCTACACCTTC.

V and J are TRBV11-2 and TRBJ1-3; 9 bases match TRBD1. V was clipped by 4 bases and J by 4 bases; unmatched bases: 8. The CDR3 loop spans 16 amino acids. Per the germline V gene, CDR1 is SGHAT and CDR2 is FQNNGV. DNA for the CDR3: TGTGCCAGCAGCTGGCTTACAGGGGGCGGCGGAAACACCATATATTTT. Amino acid sequence: CASSWLTGGGGNTIYF.

There are many counts of this clone. The chain couples TRBV6-2 or TRBV6-3 to TRBJ2-3; 12 bases map to TRBD2. Per the germline V gene, CDR1 is MNHEY and CDR2 is SVGEGT. J lost 5 bases, V lost 6 bases, and 9 bases had no gene match. CDR3 size: 16 residues. CDR3 region: CASSQTLAGGVDTQYF. CDR3 bases: TGTGCCAGCAGCCAGACCCTAGCGGGAGGGGTAGATACGCAGTATTTT.

The CDR3 DNA is TGTGCCAGCTCACCGTGGACAGGGGCCACCTACGAGCAGTACTTC. Translating it yields CASSPWTGATYEQYF. This chain joins TRBV18 and TRBJ2-7; TRBD1 agrees at 9 bases. The V and J ends lost 3 bases and 2 bases, in that order; junction bases with no gene match: 5. The germline V gene encodes CDR1 KGHSH and CDR2 LQKENI. The CDR3 is 15 residues long.

The gene calls are TRBV5-5 and TRBJ2-7; TRBD1 aligns across 8 bases. The CDR3 consists of 15 residues. Germline CDR1 is SGHKS and CDR2 is YYEKEE (reference sequence). J was trimmed by 0 bases and V by 4 bases; bases with no gene match: 6. CDR3 protein: CASSLGQAPSYEQYF. The CDR3 DNA reads as TGTGCCAGCAGCCTGGGACAGGCCCCCTCCTACGAGCAGTACTTC.

This chain connects TRBV5-6 to TRBJ2-7; D possibly corresponds to TRBD1 (5 bases). The CDR3 extends over 13 amino acids. Germline CDR1 SGHDT, CDR2 YYEEEE. Deletions cut 0 bases from V and 5 bases from J, with 9 bases between. Here the CDR3 DNA reads TGTGCCAGCAGCTTGGAACAGACAGACGAGCAGTACTTC. Protein: CASSLEQTDEQYF.

The CDR3 DNA reads as TGTGCCAGCAGTTACGAACAGGGAAACTATGGCTACACCTTC. It yields the protein CASSYEQGNYGYTF. V usage is TRBV13 and J usage is TRBJ1-2; D is perhaps TRBD1 (6 bases). The CDR3 spans 14 residues. Germline loops: CDR1 PRHDT, CDR2 FYEKMQ (reference sequence). The germline V and J ends were trimmed by 6 bases and 2 bases, with 13 bases remaining between them.

The genes are TRBV18 and TRBJ1-1; D remains ambiguous. There are 13 residues in the CDR3. The V end was cut by 4 bases, the J end by 1 base, with 7 bases between. Germline CDR1 reads KGHSH; CDR2 reads LQKENI. The CDR3 nucleotides read TGTGCCAGCTCACGCACAGCGAACACTGAAGCTTTCTTT. Its translation is CASSRTANTEAFF.

This clone was detected only once. This sequence joins TRBV2 and TRBJ2-1, with 7 bases matching TRBD2. The ends lost 3 bases at V and 3 bases at J; junction bases unmatched: 14. The CDR3 length is 18 residues. The germline V gene has CDR1 SNHLY and CDR2 FYNNEI. DNA for the CDR3: TGTGCCAGCAGTGATGGTCCCCCGGGGGACTACTACTACAATGAGCAGTTCTTC. Translated: CASSDGPPGDYYYNEQFF.

This chain joins TRBV6-5 and TRBJ2-7, with 7 nucleotides matching TRBD1. The CDR3 consists of 15 residues. CDR1 and CDR2 (germline): MNHEY, SVGAGI. The trim removed 2 bases at V and 3 bases at J, leaving 7 bases unmatched. The DNA of the CDR3 is TGTGCCAGCAGTTACGCGAGGACAGGATTCTACGAGCAGTACTTC. This encodes CASSYARTGFYEQYF.

The chain has TRBV2 and TRBJ2-5; 8 bases line up with TRBD1. Looked up from germline, CDR1 is SNHLY and CDR2 is FYNNEI. The CDR3 covers 13 residues. With 5 bases clipped from V and 4 bases from J, the junction kept 3 bases outside the gene matches. The CDR3 sequence is CASSSDRAETQYF. Here the CDR3 DNA reads TGTGCCAGCAGTTCGGACAGGGCAGAGACCCAGTACTTC.

This rearrangement joins TRBV7-8 to TRBJ2-3; D not certain. There are 14 residues in the CDR3. V was trimmed by 1 base and J by 1 base, leaving 6 bases between them. The V gene's germline CDR1 is SGHVS and CDR2 FQNEAQ. The CDR3 spells CASSLGAGTDTQYF. For the CDR3, the DNA is TGTGCCAGCAGCTTAGGTGCGGGCACAGATACGCAGTATTTT.

The V call is TRBV3-1 (or the pseudogene TRBV3-2), the J call TRBJ1-5, with 7 positions matching TRBD1. Germline lookup yields CDR1 LGHDT and CDR2 YNNKEL (reference sequence). J gave up 5 bases and V 3 bases, and 1 base lay outside the gene matches. There are 13 residues in the CDR3. CDR3 loop: CASSHTGDQPQHF. In DNA, the CDR3 is TGTGCCAGCAGCCATACAGGGGATCAGCCCCAGCATTTT.

The gene calls are TRBV25-1 and TRBJ2-7; 8 bases agree with TRBD1. The length of the CDR3 is 14 residues. CDR1 and CDR2 (germline): MGHDK, SYGVNS. J was trimmed by 5 bases and V by 6 bases; bases with no gene match: 9. DNA of the CDR3: TGTGCCAGCAGAAAGACAGGGGCTGCGGACGAGCAGTACTTC. It codes for CASRKTGAADEQYF.

The chain combines TRBV6-2 or TRBV6-3 with TRBJ1-5; possibly TRBD1 for D (5 bases). This CDR3 has 15 residues. Trimming cost V 0 bases and J 7 bases, with 13 bases left between them. CDR1 and CDR2 from the germline V gene are MNHEY and SVGEGT. CDR3 loop: CASSYSRQGKQPQHF. Here the CDR3 DNA reads TGTGCCAGCAGTTACTCGCGTCAGGGAAAGCAGCCCCAGCATTTT.

The gene calls are TRBV2 and TRBJ2-3, with 8 bases matching TRBD1. This CDR3 contains 15 residues. Per the germline V gene, CDR1 is SNHLY and CDR2 is FYNNEI. The J segment lost 1 base and the V segment lost 6 bases, leaving 6 bases of the junction unmatched. CDR3 loop: CASRKLGQGTDTQYF. CDR3 nucleotides: TGTGCCAGCAGAAAATTGGGACAGGGCACAGATACGCAGTATTTT.

The gene calls are TRBV19 and TRBJ2-3; weak D call: TRBD2 (6 bases). CDR3 length: 16 residues. Looked up from germline, CDR1 is LNHDA and CDR2 is SQIVND (reference sequence). V was clipped by 5 bases and J by 2 bases, with 17 bases between them. CDR3 sequence: CASSPGFGGFTDTQYF. DNA for the CDR3: TGTGCCAGTAGTCCGGGGTTTGGAGGGTTCACAGATACGCAGTATTTT.

The V gene is TRBV7-2, the J gene TRBJ2-5, with 9 nucleotides matching TRBD2. The V gene's germline CDR1 is SGHTA and CDR2 FQGNSA. The CDR3 loop spans 14 amino acids. J gave up 5 bases and V 5 bases, and 6 bases lay outside the gene matches. CDR3 in amino acids: CASSKREALETQYF. The DNA of the CDR3 is TGTGCCAGCAGCAAGCGGGAGGCCTTGGAGACCCAGTACTTC.

This clone was detected only once. This chain joins TRBV5-5 and TRBJ2-3, with TRBD1 matching 11 bases. CDR3 length: 15 residues. The junction had 7 bases not matched to a gene; V was cut back by 6 bases and J by 4 bases. Germline V CDR1 and CDR2: SGHKS, YYEKEE (reference sequence). The CDR3 is CASNSRTGGSDTQYF. The CDR3, as DNA: TGTGCCAGCAACTCCAGGACAGGGGGCTCAGATACGCAGTATTTT.